This is a list of T cell receptor beta chains from one sample in a study of blood T cell repertoires in COVID-19. Assay used: immunoSEQ multiplex PCR; TCRdb lists only in-frame clones, some missing. The repertoire holds about 160,000 clones, with just over 90% as singletons. Source material: peripheral blood. The receptors stem from a man between 18 and 29 years old with acute or convalescent COVID-19. CDR3s include the opening cysteine and the closing phenylalanine or tryptophan. A D gene is named only where the DNA matches it firmly. Clone size is shown for a subset of rows, as once, few, many or a class of expanded clone.

. | . | TRBJ1-1 | TRBV14 | CASSQHRSAGGTEAFF | TGTGCCAGCAGCCAGCACCGCTCGGCGGGGGGGACTGAAGCTTTCTTT
. | . | TRBJ1-1 | TRBV28 | CASTGGLNTEAFF | TGTGCCAGCACCGGGGGATTGAACACTGAAGCTTTCTTT
TRBD1 | . | TRBJ2-4 | TRBV4-1 | CASSQNRGFGKNIQYF | TGCGCCAGCAGCCAGAACAGGGGGTTTGGCAAAAACATTCAGTACTTC
TRBD2 | once | TRBJ2-1 | TRBV7-9 | CASSPESSGLNEQFF | TGTGCCAGCAGCCCCGAGTCTAGCGGCTTAAATGAGCAGTTCTTC
. | . | TRBJ1-2 | TRBV19 | CASKRTDDNYGYTF | TGTGCCAGTAAAAGAACAGACGATAACTATGGCTACACCTTC
TRBD1 | . | TRBJ1-5 | TRBV5-6 | CASSFRTGLNWQPQHF | TGTGCCAGCAGCTTCCGGACAGGGCTAAACTGGCAGCCCCAGCATTTT
. | . | TRBJ1-3 | TRBV18 | CASSPELTNTIYF | TGTGCCAGCTCACCAGAACTCACAAACACCATATATTTT
. | once | TRBJ1-1 | TRBV29-1 | CSVETRLSAEAFF | TGCAGCGTTGAAACGAGGTTGAGCGCTGAAGCTTTCTTT
TRBD2 | once | TRBJ2-7 | TRBV6-5 | CASSPRGAYEQYF | TGTGCCAGCAGCCCCCGGGGGGCCTACGAGCAGTACTTC
TRBD1 | . | TRBJ1-2 | TRBV6-5 | CASSYLTGGRNYGYTF | TGTGCCAGCAGTTACCTTACAGGGGGCCGAAACTATGGCTACACCTTC
TRBD2 | . | TRBJ2-2 | TRBV10-1 | CASSENSGDTGELFF | TGCGCCAGCAGTGAGAATAGCGGGGACACCGGGGAGCTGTTTTTT
TRBD1 | . | TRBJ1-3 | TRBV7-6 | CASSLAAQGTSGNTIYF | TGTGCCAGCAGCTTAGCTGCACAGGGGACATCTGGAAACACCATATATTTT
. | . | TRBJ1-2 | TRBV10-1 | CASSESKGSKLGGYTF | TGCGCCAGCAGTGAGTCGAAGGGGTCTAAGCTAGGAGGCTACACCTTC
. | few | TRBJ1-6 | TRBV18 | CASSPYQSAQSYSPLHF | TGTGCCAGCTCACCTTATCAGTCCGCACAGTCTTATTCACCCCTCCACTTT
. | . | TRBJ1-3 | TRBV9 | CASNARGHDSGNTIYF | TGTGCCAGCAACGCGCGTGGTCACGACTCTGGAAACACCATATATTTT
. | . | TRBJ1-1 | TRBV18 | CASSPQAEAFF | TGTGCCAGCTCACCTCAGGCTGAAGCTTTCTTT
TRBD2 | . | TRBJ2-1 | TRBV6-1 | CASSGRAGGLIGEQFF | TGTGCCAGCAGTGGGCGTGCGGGAGGGCTTATCGGTGAGCAGTTCTTC
. | . | TRBJ1-5 | TRBV6-1 | CASSEWALIGQPQHF | TGTGCCAGCAGTGAATGGGCCCTAATAGGACAGCCCCAGCATTTT
TRBD1 | . | TRBJ2-1 | TRBV9 | CASSPTGGSYNEQFF | TGTGCCAGCAGCCCAACAGGGGGCTCCTACAATGAGCAGTTCTTC
TRBD1 | . | TRBJ2-3 | TRBV18 | CASSPRDRGTDTQYF | TGTGCCAGCTCACCACGTGACAGGGGAACAGATACGCAGTATTTT
TRBD1 | . | TRBJ1-1 | TRBV14 | CASSKTGGTEAFF | TGTGCCAGCAGCAAGACAGGGGGCACTGAAGCTTTCTTT
. | once | TRBJ1-1 | TRBV7-6 | CASSRSLSFRANTEAFF | TGTGCCAGCAGCCGGTCCCTCTCTTTCAGGGCGAACACTGAAGCTTTCTTT